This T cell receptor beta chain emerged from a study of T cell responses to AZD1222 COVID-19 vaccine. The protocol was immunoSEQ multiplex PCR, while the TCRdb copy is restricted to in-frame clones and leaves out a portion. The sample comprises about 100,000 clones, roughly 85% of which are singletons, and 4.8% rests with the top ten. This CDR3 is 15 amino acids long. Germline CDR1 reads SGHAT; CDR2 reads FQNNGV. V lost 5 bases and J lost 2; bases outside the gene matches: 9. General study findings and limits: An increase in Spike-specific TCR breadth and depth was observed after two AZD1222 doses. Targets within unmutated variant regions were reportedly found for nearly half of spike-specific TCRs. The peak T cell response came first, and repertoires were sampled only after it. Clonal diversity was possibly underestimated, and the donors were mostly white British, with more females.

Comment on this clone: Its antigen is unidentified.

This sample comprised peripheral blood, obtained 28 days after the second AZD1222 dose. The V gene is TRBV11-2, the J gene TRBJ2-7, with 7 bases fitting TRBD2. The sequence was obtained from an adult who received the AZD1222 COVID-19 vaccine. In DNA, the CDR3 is TGTGCCAGCAGCAACCCTACTAGCGACCCCTACGAGCAGTACTTC. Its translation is CASSNPTSDPYEQYF.